The 20 T cell receptor beta chains given below trace back to one sample, sequenced in a study of post-analysis software for immune sequencing data. Findings and limits, study-wide: Relative to controls, patients had a few TRBV segments at higher frequency, with TRBV5-6, TRBV5-1 and TRBV20-1 among these.

cDNA libraries of TCR beta carried unique molecular identifiers. TCRdb ran MiXCR on the PCR reads and lists one entry per CDR3 protein. The table lists hundreds of thousands of distinct CDR3 sequences, approximately 60% of them singletons. These receptors lack a known antigen. Sequenced sample: blood. The source is a girl aged 2-10 years with multiple sclerosis.

The chain couples TRBV12-3 or TRBV12-4 to TRBJ2-3, with 7 bases matching TRBD2. CDR3 size: 14 residues. V trimming: 6 bases; J trimming: 6 bases; junction bases outside the gene matches: 9. The DNA of the CDR3 is TGTGCCAGCAGCACGACGCGGGGGAGGGATACGCAGTATTTT. It specifies CASSTTRGRDTQYF.

The chain carries TRBV7-2 and TRBJ1-5, with D unresolved. The CDR3 loop spans 15 amino acids. V shed 1 base and J shed 5 bases, with 12 bases lying between them. Germline V gene lookup returns CDR1 SGHTA and CDR2 FQGNSA. The CDR3: CASSLVRSTYQPQHF. For the CDR3, the DNA is TGTGCCAGCAGCTTAGTGCGCAGTACCTATCAGCCCCAGCATTTT.

J is TRBJ2-5 and V is TRBV28; TRBD2 matches at 13 bases. Germline CDR1 and CDR2: MDHEN and SYDVKM. CDR3 length: 17 amino acids. Trimming removed 7 bases from V and 2 bases from J; junction bases left unmatched: 10. The DNA of the CDR3 is TGTGCCAGCAACCCGGGACTAGCGGGGAAAACACAAGAGACCCAGTACTTC. This encodes CASNPGLAGKTQETQYF.

The J gene is TRBJ2-7, the V gene TRBV5-1, with 7 bases aligning to TRBD1. Germline CDR1 is SGHRS and CDR2 is YFSETQ. CDR3 length: 18 amino acids. V shed 4 bases, J shed 7 bases, and the junction held 23 bases outside the gene matches. The CDR3 spells CASSTEWTGRPGNGEQYF. CDR3 in DNA: TGCGCCAGCAGCACCGAGTGGACAGGACGGCCCGGAAATGGGGAGCAGTACTTC.

The V call is TRBV9, the J call TRBJ2-1; D unclear. Deletions cut 1 base from V and 4 bases from J, with 9 bases between. Germline V gene lookup returns CDR1 SGDLS and CDR2 YYNGEE. The CDR3 has 14 amino acids. DNA for the CDR3: TGTGCCAGCAGCGTAAGGAACGATTACAATGAGCAGTTCTTC. Translating it yields CASSVRNDYNEQFF.

V gene TRBV5-1 combines with J gene TRBJ2-3; D is unclear. The CDR3 covers 16 residues. Germline V gene sequence: CDR1 SGHRS, CDR2 YFSETQ. V dropped 0 bases and J dropped 4 bases, with 15 bases sitting between them. CDR3 DNA sequence: TGCGCCAGCAGCTTGGTTGTCTCGCTGGGTTCAGATACGCAGTATTTT. This encodes CASSLVVSLGSDTQYF.

The chain uses TRBV30 and TRBJ1-5, with a weak D call TRBD1 (5 bases). Germline CDR1 is GTSNPN and CDR2 is SVGIG (reference sequence). This CDR3 comprises 17 residues. Trimming removed 0 bases at V and 0 bases at J, with 15 bases between. The CDR3, as DNA: TGTGCCTGGAGTGTACAGGCGGGGAGTTATAGCAATCAGCCCCAGCATTTT. Protein product: CAWSVQAGSYSNQPQHF.

In this sample, this clonotype turned up once. V gene TRBV18 combines with J gene TRBJ2-5; 10 bases align to TRBD2. The V and J ends lost 3 bases and 4 bases, in that order; junction bases with no gene match: 11. This CDR3 contains 17 residues. Germline assignment: CDR1 KGHSH and CDR2 LQKENI. The CDR3: CASSPRLAGGYGETQYF. The CDR3 DNA is TGTGCCAGCTCACCTCGTTTAGCGGGAGGTTATGGAGAGACCCAGTACTTC.

This chain uses TRBV7-2 with TRBJ2-6; no clear D gene. CDR3 length equals 16 residues. V shed 5 bases and J shed 0 bases, with 11 bases lying between them. Germline lookup yields CDR1 SGHTA and CDR2 FQGNSA. DNA for the CDR3: TGTGCCAGCAGCCTTCTACGTGACTCTGGGGCCAACGTCCTGACTTTC. This codes for CASSLLRDSGANVLTF.

About this clonotype: Relative to the germline gene, one junction end is altered; a read error may explain this. This chain connects TRBV10-1 to TRBJ2-7; either TRBD1 or TRBD2 may supply D (5 bases each). The CDR3 is made up of 14 amino acids. Germline CDR1 and CDR2: WNHNN and SYGVQD (reference sequence). This chain's CDR3 is CASRESRDLHEQYF. In DNA, the CDR3 is TGCGCCAGCAGGGAGTCCCGGGACCTTCACGAGCAGTACTTC.

This clonotype has more than one count but fewer than ten. The V call is TRBV6-2 or TRBV6-3, the J call TRBJ2-5; possible D gene TRBD2, 5 bases. Trimming removed 10 bases from V and 2 bases from J, with 20 bases in between. The CDR3 is 15 amino acids. Germline V gene lookup returns CDR1 MNHEY and CDR2 SVGEGT. CDR3 residues: CATRPRGTSQETQYF. The CDR3 DNA reads TGTGCCACCCGACCTCGGGGTACATCACAAGAGACCCAGTACTTC.

In the case of this clonotype: Relative to the germline gene, one junction end is altered; a read error may explain this. The chain links TRBV7-3 to TRBJ2-1; 9 bases map to TRBD2. The CDR3 runs 15 residues. The germline V gene has CDR1 SGHTA and CDR2 FQGTGA. The CDR3 spells CASSLIAGEDNEKFF. The CDR3 DNA reads as TGTGCCAGCAGCTTAATAGCGGGAGAGGACAATGAGAAGTTCTTC.

The rearrangement joins TRBV7-9 to TRBJ2-7; D is undetermined. Judging by the DNA end, TRBJ2-5 fits better; the J call may be wrong. The CDR3 runs 15 residues. Germline-derived CDR1 and CDR2 are SEHNR and FQNEAQ (reference sequence). In DNA, the CDR3 is TGTGCCAGCAGCTTAGCGGCAATCCTGGGAGAGACCCAGTACTTC. Protein sequence: CASSLAAILGETQYF.

The chain is built from TRBV7-2 and TRBJ2-7; no clear D. Germline lookup yields CDR1 SGHTA and CDR2 FQGNSA. The CDR3 totals 15 residues. V lost 5 bases and J lost 2, with 16 bases in between. CDR3 residues: CASSPGSGATYEQYF. CDR3 nucleotides: TGTGCCAGCAGCCCCGGGTCGGGCGCCACCTACGAGCAGTACTTC. The full variable domain, rest sourced from reference TRBV7-2 and TRBJ2-7, is GAGVSQSPSNKVTEKGKDVELRCDPISGHTALYWYRQSLGQGLEFLIYFQGNSAPDKSGLPSDRFSAERTGGSVSTLTIQRTQQEDSAVYLCASSPGSGATYEQYFGPGTRLTVT.

V is TRBV12-3 or TRBV12-4 and J is TRBJ1-2; 7 bases align to TRBD1. V trimming: 6 bases; J trimming: 1 base; junction bases outside the gene matches: 11. The length of the CDR3 is 16 residues. The CDR3 region is CASRNEQGKRNYGYTF. CDR3 DNA: TGTGCCAGCAGAAACGAACAGGGGAAACGTAACTATGGCTACACCTTC.

CDR3 loop: CAISESREGHNEQFF. CDR3 DNA: TGTGCCATCAGTGAGTCGCGGGAGGGCCACAATGAGCAGTTCTTC. The rearrangement joins TRBV10-3 to TRBJ2-1, with 9 bases identical to TRBD2. Germline assignment: CDR1 ENHRY and CDR2 SYGVKD. There are 15 residues in the CDR3. J was trimmed by 5 bases and V by 0 bases; bases with no gene match: 2.

This clonotype was seen a single time. This chain uses TRBV6-6 with TRBJ1-5; the match to TRBD1 covers 10 bases. The J segment lost 5 bases and the V segment lost 5 bases, leaving 9 bases of the junction unmatched. From germline, CDR1 is MNHNY and CDR2 SVGAGI (reference sequence). The CDR3 extends over 16 amino acids. Here the CDR3 DNA reads TGTGCCAGCAGTCTAGACAGGGGGCAGAGAGATCAGCCCCAGCATTTT. It codes for CASSLDRGQRDQPQHF.

The rearrangement joins TRBV30 to TRBJ2-7; D possibly matches TRBD1 or TRBD2 (5 bases each). CDR3 length: 14 residues. Between the trimmed V and J ends, which lost 0 bases and 4 bases, there was a span of 13 bases. Looked up from germline, CDR1 is GTSNPN and CDR2 is SVGIG (reference sequence). The CDR3 here is CAWSVADGAYEQYF. CDR3 bases: TGTGCCTGGAGTGTAGCGGACGGGGCTTACGAGCAGTACTTC.

The chain is built from TRBV18 and TRBJ2-7; 11 nucleotides align to TRBD1. The junction had 3 bases not matched to a gene; V was cut back by 3 bases and J by 2 bases. The CDR3 sequence is 15 residues long. The germline V gene has CDR1 KGHSH and CDR2 LQKENI. The CDR3 reads CASSPGTGGTYEQYF. The CDR3 DNA reads as TGTGCCAGCTCACCCGGGACAGGGGGTACCTACGAGCAGTACTTC.

The rearrangement joins TRBV4-2 to TRBJ2-3; 12 bases match TRBD2. J lost 5 bases, V lost 4 bases, and 7 bases had no gene match. Germline values: CDR1 LGHNA, CDR2 YNFKEQ. The CDR3 has 16 residues. DNA of the CDR3: TGTGCCAGCAGCCCTTTAGGACTAGCGGGGAGAGATACGCAGTATTTT. Its protein is CASSPLGLAGRDTQYF.